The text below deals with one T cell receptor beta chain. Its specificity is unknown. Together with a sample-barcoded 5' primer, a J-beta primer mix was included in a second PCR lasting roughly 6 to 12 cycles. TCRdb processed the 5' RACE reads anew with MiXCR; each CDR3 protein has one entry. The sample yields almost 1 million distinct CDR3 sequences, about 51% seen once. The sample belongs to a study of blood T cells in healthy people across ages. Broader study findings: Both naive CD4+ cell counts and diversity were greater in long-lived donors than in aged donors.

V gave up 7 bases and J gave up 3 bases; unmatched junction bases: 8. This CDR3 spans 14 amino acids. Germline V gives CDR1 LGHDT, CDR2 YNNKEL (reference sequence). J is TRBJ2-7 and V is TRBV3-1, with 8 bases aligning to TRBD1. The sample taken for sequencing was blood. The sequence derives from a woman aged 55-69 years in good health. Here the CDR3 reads CASTRTGSLYEQYF. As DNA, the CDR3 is TGTGCCAGCACCCGGACAGGGAGCCTCTACGAGCAGTACTTC.